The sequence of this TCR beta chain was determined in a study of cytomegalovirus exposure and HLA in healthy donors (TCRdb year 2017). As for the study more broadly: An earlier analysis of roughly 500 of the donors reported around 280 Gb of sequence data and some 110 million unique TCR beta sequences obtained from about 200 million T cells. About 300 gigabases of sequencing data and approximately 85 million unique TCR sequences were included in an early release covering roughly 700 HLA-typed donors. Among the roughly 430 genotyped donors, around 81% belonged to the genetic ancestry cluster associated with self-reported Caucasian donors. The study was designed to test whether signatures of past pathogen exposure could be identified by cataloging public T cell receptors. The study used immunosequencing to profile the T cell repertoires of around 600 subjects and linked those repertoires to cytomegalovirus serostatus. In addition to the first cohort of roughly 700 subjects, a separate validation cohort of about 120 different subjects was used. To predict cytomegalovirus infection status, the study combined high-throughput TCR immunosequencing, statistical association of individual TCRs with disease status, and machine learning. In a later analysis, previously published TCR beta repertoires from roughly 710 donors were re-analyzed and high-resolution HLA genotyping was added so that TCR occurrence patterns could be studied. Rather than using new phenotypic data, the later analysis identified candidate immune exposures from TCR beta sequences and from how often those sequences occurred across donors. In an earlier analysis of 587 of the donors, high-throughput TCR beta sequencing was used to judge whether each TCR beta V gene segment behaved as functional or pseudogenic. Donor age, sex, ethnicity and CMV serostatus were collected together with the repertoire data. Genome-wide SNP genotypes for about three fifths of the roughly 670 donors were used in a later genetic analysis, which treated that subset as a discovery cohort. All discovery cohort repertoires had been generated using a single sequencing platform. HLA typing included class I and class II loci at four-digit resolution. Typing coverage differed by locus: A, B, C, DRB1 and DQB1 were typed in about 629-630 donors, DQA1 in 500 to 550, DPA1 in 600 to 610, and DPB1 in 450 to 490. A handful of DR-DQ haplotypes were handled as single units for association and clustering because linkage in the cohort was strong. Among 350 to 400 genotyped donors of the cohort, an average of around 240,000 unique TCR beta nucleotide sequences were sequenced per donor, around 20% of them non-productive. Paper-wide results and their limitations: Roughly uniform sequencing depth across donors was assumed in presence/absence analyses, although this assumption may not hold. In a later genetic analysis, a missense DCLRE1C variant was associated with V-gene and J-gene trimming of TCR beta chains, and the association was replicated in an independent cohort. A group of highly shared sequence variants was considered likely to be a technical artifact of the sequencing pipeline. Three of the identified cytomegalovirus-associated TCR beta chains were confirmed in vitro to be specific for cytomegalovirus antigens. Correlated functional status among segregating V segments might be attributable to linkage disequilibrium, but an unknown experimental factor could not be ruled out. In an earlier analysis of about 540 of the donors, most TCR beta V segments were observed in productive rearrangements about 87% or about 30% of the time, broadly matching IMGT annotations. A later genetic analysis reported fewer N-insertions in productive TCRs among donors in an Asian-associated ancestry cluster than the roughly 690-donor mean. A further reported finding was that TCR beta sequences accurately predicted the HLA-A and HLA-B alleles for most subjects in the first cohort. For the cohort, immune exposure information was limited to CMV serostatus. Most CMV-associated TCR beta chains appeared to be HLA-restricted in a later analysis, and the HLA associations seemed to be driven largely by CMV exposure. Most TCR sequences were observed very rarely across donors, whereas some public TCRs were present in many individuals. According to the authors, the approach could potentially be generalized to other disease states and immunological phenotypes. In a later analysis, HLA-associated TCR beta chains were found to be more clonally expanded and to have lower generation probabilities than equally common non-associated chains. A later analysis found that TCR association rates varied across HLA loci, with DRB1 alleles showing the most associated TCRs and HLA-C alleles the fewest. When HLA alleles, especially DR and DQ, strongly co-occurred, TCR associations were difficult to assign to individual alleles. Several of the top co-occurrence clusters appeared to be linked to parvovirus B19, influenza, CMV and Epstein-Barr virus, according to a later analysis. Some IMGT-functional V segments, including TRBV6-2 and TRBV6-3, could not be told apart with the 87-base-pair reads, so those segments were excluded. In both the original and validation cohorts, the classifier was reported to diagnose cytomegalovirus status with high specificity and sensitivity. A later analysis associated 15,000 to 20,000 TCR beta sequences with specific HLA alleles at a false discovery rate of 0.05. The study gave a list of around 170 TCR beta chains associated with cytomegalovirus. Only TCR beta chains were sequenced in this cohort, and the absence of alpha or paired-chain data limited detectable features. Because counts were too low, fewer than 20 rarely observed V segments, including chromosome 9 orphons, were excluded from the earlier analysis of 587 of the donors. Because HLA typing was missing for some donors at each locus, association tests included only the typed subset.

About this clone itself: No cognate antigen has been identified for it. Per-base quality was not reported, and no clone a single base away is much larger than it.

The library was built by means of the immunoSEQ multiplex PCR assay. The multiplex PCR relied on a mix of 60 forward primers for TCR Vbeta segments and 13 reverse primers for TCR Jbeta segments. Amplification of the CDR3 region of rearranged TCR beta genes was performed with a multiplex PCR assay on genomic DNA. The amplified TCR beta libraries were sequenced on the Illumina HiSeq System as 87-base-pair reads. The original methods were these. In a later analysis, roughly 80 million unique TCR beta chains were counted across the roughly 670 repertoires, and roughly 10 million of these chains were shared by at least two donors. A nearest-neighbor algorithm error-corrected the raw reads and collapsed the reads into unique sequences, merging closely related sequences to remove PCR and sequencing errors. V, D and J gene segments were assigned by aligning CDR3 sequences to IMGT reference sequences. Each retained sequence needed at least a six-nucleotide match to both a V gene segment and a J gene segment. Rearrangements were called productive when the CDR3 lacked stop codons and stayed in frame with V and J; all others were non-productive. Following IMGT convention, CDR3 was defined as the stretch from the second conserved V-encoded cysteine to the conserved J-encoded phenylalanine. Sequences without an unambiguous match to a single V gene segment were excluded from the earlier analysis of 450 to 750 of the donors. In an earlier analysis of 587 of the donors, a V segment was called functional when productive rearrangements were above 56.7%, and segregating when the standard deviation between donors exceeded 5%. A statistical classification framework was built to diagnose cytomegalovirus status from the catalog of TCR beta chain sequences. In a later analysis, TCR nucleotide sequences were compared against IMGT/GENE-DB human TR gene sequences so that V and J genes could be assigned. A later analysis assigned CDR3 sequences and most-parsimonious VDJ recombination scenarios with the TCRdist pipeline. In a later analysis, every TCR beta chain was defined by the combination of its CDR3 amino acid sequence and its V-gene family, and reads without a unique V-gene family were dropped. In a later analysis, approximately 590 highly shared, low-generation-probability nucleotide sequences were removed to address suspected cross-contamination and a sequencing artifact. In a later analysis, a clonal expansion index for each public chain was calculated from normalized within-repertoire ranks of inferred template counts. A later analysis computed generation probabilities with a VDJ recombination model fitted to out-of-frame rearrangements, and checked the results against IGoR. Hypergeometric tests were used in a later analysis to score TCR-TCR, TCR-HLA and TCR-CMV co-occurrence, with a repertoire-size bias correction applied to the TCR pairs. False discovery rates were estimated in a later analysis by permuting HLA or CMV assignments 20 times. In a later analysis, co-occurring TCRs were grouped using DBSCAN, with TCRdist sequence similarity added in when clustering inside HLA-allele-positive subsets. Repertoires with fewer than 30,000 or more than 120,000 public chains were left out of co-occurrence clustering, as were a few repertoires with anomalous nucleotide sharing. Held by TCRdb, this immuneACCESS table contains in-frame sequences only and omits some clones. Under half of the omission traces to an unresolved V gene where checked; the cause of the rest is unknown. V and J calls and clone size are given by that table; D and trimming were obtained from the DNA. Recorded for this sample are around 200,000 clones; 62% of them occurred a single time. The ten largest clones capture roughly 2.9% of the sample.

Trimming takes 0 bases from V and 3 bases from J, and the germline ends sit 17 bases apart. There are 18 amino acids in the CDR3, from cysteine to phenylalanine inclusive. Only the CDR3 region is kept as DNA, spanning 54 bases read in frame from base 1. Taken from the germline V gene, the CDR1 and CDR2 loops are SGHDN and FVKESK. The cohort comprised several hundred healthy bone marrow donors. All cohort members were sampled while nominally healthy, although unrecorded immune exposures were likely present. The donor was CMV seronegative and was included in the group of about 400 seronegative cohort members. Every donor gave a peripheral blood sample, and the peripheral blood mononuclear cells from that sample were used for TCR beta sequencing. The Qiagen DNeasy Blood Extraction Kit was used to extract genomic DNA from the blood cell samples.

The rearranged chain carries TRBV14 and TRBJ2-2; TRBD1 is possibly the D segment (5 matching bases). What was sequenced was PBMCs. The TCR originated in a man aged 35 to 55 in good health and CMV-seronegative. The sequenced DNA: TGTGCCAGCAGCCAAGAGCTTGGTTCAGGGAATTACACCGGGGAGCTGTTTTTT. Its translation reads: CASSQELGSGNYTGELFF. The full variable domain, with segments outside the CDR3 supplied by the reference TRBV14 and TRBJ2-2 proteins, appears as EAGVTQFPSHSVIEKGQTVTLRCDPISGHDNLYWYRRVMGKEIKFLLHFVKESKQDESGMPNNRFLAERTGGTYSTLKVQPAELEDSGVYFCASSQELGSGNYTGELFFGEGSRLTVL.